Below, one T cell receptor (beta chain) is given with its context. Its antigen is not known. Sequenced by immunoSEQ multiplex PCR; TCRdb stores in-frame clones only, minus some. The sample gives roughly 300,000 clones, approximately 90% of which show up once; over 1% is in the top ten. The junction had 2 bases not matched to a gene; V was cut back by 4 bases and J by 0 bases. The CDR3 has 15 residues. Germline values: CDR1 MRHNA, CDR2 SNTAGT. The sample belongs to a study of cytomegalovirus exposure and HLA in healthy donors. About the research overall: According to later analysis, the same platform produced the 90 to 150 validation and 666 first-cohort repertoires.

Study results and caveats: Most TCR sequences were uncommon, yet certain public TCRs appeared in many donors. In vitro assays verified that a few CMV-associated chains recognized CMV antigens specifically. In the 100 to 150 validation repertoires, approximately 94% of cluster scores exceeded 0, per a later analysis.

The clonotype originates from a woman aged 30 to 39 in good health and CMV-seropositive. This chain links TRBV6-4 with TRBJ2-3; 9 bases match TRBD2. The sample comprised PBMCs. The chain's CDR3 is CASSVTSGSTDTQYF. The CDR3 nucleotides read TGTGCCAGCAGTGTTACTAGCGGGAGCACAGATACGCAGTATTTT.